Below, 27 T cell receptor beta chains from the same sample are listed, as sequenced in a study of vaccination and CD4 T cells after COVID-19. Time point meaning: late sampling 161 to 241 days after vaccination in a few convalescent patients. TCRdb ran MiXCR on the PCR reads and lists one entry per CDR3 protein. The profile shows 25,000 to 30,000 distinct CDR3 sequences, around 50% of them singletons. The starting material was CD4+ T cells from blood, obtained about 7 months after SARS-CoV-2 vaccination. Every receptor here comes from a human donor who had recovered from COVID-19.

The J gene is TRBJ2-1, the V gene TRBV7-9, with TRBD2 matching over 8 bases. The CDR3 runs 16 residues. The germline V gene has CDR1 SEHNR and CDR2 FQNEAQ (reference sequence). Losses at the gene ends were 0 bases for V and 9 bases for J; bases not matched to a gene: 10. The chain's CDR3 is CASSLAATSAKVEQFF. In nucleotides, the CDR3 is TGTGCCAGCAGCTTAGCCGCGACTAGCGCTAAGGTTGAGCAGTTCTTC.

This rearrangement joins TRBV27 to TRBJ2-5; tentative D call: TRBD1 (6 bases). CDR1 and CDR2 from the germline V gene are MNHEY and SMNVEV (reference sequence). The V and J ends lost 5 bases and 3 bases respectively, with 13 bases between them. The CDR3 covers 14 residues. The CDR3 is CASSPIRTEETQYF. For the CDR3, the DNA is TGTGCCAGCAGTCCCATCAGGACAGAAGAGACCCAGTACTTC.

The chain is built from TRBV29-1 and TRBJ2-1; 8 bases align to TRBD2. Losses at the gene ends were 4 bases for V and 7 bases for J; bases not matched to a gene: 9. This CDR3 has 14 amino acids. CDR1 is SQVTM, CDR2 ANQGSEA, per germline. The CDR3, as DNA: TGCAGCGTTGCCGGTGGCGGGAGGATTAATGAGCAGTTCTTC. Protein: CSVAGGGRINEQFF.

The chain carries TRBV20-1 and TRBJ2-1, with 7 bases identical to TRBD2. Germline loops: CDR1 DFQATT, CDR2 SNEGSKA (reference sequence). The CDR3 is 17 residues long. V was pared by 1 base and J by 0 bases, with 9 bases of the junction left unmatched. The CDR3 is CSARGNKAGYSYNEQFF. CDR3 nucleotides: TGCAGTGCTAGAGGGAACAAAGCGGGGTACTCCTACAATGAGCAGTTCTTC.

The chain combines TRBV20-1 with TRBJ1-5; tentative D call: TRBD1 (5 bases). V was clipped by 6 bases and J by 1 base, with 7 bases between them. Looked up from germline, CDR1 is DFQATT and CDR2 is SNEGSKA (reference sequence). The CDR3 is 12 amino acids. The CDR3 nucleotides are TGCAGTGCCAGGGAAAGCAATCAGCCCCAGCATTTT. Translated: CSARESNQPQHF.

This clonotype came up a few times. V is TRBV20-1 and J is TRBJ2-1; 8 bases are shared with TRBD2. J lost 8 bases, V lost 3 bases, and 6 bases had no gene match. The germline V gene encodes CDR1 DFQATT and CDR2 SNEGSKA (reference sequence). CDR3 length: 13 residues. The CDR3 spells CSASGGRYDEQFF. The CDR3 DNA is TGCAGTGCTAGTGGCGGGAGGTACGATGAGCAGTTCTTC.

This clonotype came up a few times. The chain couples TRBV4-3 to TRBJ2-5, with TRBD1 identical over 11 bases. This CDR3 is 16 amino acids long. The ends lost 4 bases at V and 4 bases at J; junction bases unmatched: 8. Per the germline V gene, CDR1 is LGHNA and CDR2 is YSLEER. CDR3 sequence: CASSPGRDRGGETQYF. Written as DNA, the CDR3 is TGCGCCAGCAGCCCGGGCCGGGACAGGGGGGGAGAGACCCAGTACTTC.

This chain connects TRBV12-3 or TRBV12-4 to TRBJ2-1; TRBD1 is a possible D gene (6 bases). Trimming removed 5 bases at V and 5 bases at J, with 16 bases between. The length of the CDR3 is 15 residues. The CDR3 DNA follows: TGTGCCAGCAGTACCAGATCGGGACACCACAATGAGCAGTTCTTC. This translates into CASSTRSGHHNEQFF.

J is TRBJ1-1 and V is TRBV20-1; TRBD1 is a possible D gene (5 bases). V was shortened by 5 bases and J by 8 bases, with 15 bases between the two germline ends. The CDR3 totals 12 residues. Germline lookup yields CDR1 DFQATT and CDR2 SNEGSKA (reference sequence). CDR3 bases: TGCAGTGCTGGTGGGGGGACTTTCGAAGCTTTCTTT. Its translation: CSAGGGTFEAFF.

The V and J genes are TRBV7-2 and TRBJ2-2, with 7 bases identical to TRBD1. The V gene end was trimmed by 5 bases and the J gene end by 4 bases; junction bases not matched to a gene: 7. Germline V CDR1 and CDR2: SGHTA, FQGNSA. The CDR3 has 15 residues. The CDR3 DNA sequence: TGTGCCAGCAGCCCTGACAGGGCTCTCACCGGGGAGCTGTTTTTT. Translating gives CASSPDRALTGELFF.

The chain is built from TRBV6-4 and TRBJ2-2; TRBD2 agrees at 13 bases. From germline, CDR1 is MRHNA and CDR2 SNTAGT. The CDR3 is 15 amino acids. The V segment lost 4 bases and the J segment 4 bases; nucleotides outside the gene matches: 0. The CDR3 sequence is CASSGTSGSTGELFF. The CDR3 DNA reads TGTGCCAGCAGTGGGACTAGCGGGAGCACCGGGGAGCTGTTTTTT.

V usage is TRBV4-2 and J usage is TRBJ2-3; D is undetermined. Germline V gene lookup returns CDR1 LGHNA and CDR2 YNFKEQ. Trimming pared 0 bases from V and 8 bases from J, leaving 12 bases between. This CDR3 spans 14 amino acids. The CDR3 loop is CASSQDQERGTQYF. The CDR3, as DNA: TGTGCCAGCAGCCAAGATCAAGAGCGTGGTACGCAGTATTTT.

The chain couples TRBV20-1 to TRBJ1-5; D may be TRBD1 (6 bases). The CDR3 sequence is 17 residues long. Trimming stripped 0 bases from V and 5 bases from J, with 20 bases between. From germline, CDR1 is DFQATT and CDR2 SNEGSKA (reference sequence). CDR3 nucleotide sequence: TGCAGTGCTAGAGACTTTAGTTCGGACAGCCTATATCAGCCCCAGCATTTT. Translation gives CSARDFSSDSLYQPQHF.

This clonotype was seen a few times. The J gene is TRBJ1-6, the V gene TRBV10-3; 7 nucleotides align to TRBD1. After removal of 8 bases from V and 10 bases from J, the junction contained 8 bases not matched to a gene. From germline, CDR1 is ENHRY and CDR2 SYGVKD. The CDR3 consists of 13 residues. CDR3 sequence: CAIRGDSESPLHF. CDR3 DNA sequence: TGTGCCATCCGCGGGGACAGCGAATCACCCCTCCACTTT.

V usage is TRBV27 and J usage is TRBJ2-4, with 15 bases that match TRBD2. From germline, CDR1 is MNHEY and CDR2 SMNVEV (reference sequence). The CDR3 has 17 amino acids. V lost 5 bases to trimming and J lost 0 bases; unmatched junction nucleotides: 2. The CDR3 spells CASSGLAGGTAKNIQYF. As DNA, the CDR3 is TGTGCCAGCAGTGGACTAGCGGGAGGGACAGCCAAAAACATTCAGTACTTC.

This clonotype was found a few times. V usage is TRBV19 and J usage is TRBJ1-5, with a possible D match to TRBD1 (6 bases). The CDR3 extends over 14 amino acids. The V and J ends lost 5 bases and 6 bases respectively, with 14 bases between them. Germline lookup yields CDR1 LNHDA and CDR2 SQIVND (reference sequence). In DNA, the CDR3 is TGTGCCAGTAGTTCTCAGGGGATCACTCAGCCCCAGCATTTT. Amino acids: CASSSQGITQPQHF.

DNA for the CDR3: TGTGCCACCAGCAGATTACAACAGGGGGCAGGGGCTGAAGCTTTCTTT. Translated: CATSRLQQGAGAEAFF. The rearrangement uses TRBV15 and TRBJ1-1, with 9 bases matching TRBD1. The germline V gene has CDR1 LNHNV and CDR2 YYDKDF (reference sequence). The CDR3 contains 16 residues. V lost 2 bases and J lost 6; bases outside the gene matches: 10.

This rearrangement joins TRBV20-1 to TRBJ2-3; 12 bases fit TRBD2. V lost 1 base to trimming and J lost 0 bases; unmatched junction nucleotides: 5. The CDR3 runs 17 residues. The germline V gene has CDR1 DFQATT and CDR2 SNEGSKA (reference sequence). In nucleotides, the CDR3 is TGCAGTGCTAGAGGGGTGGGGACTAGCGGGAGCACAGATACGCAGTATTTT. As protein: CSARGVGTSGSTDTQYF.

J is TRBJ2-7 and V is TRBV28, with D unresolved. Deletions cut 3 bases from V and 3 bases from J, with 15 bases between. The CDR3 runs to 15 residues. Germline V gene lookup returns CDR1 MDHEN and CDR2 SYDVKM. The CDR3 reads CASSFGGTEIYEQYF. The CDR3 DNA follows: TGTGCCAGCAGTTTCGGTGGTACCGAAATCTACGAGCAGTACTTC. Variable domain in full (rest from reference TRBV28 and TRBJ2-7): DVKVTQSSRYLVKRTGEKVFLECVQDMDHENMFWYRQDPGLGLRLIYFSYDVKMKEKGDIPEGYSVSREKKERFSLILESASTNQTSMYLCASSFGGTEIYEQYFGPGTRLTVT.

The V call is TRBV4-2, the J call TRBJ2-3; D tentatively fits TRBD1 or TRBD2 (5 bases each). CDR3 length equals 14 residues. CDR1 and CDR2 from the germline V gene are LGHNA and YNFKEQ. V was clipped by 5 bases and J by 9 bases, with 18 bases between them. CDR3 nucleotides: TGTGCCAGCAGCATGGGTTCGAGGGGAGACACGCAGTATTTT. Protein: CASSMGSRGDTQYF.

The chain uses TRBV20-1 and TRBJ2-6; 7 bases are shared with TRBD1. CDR3 size: 20 residues. V trimming: 0 bases; J trimming: 2 bases; junction bases outside the gene matches: 16. The germline gives CDR1 DFQATT, CDR2 SNEGSKA (reference sequence). The chain's CDR3 is CSAREPSGSGGKAGANVLTF. Written as DNA, the CDR3 is TGCAGTGCTAGAGAGCCATCCGGCTCAGGGGGAAAAGCTGGGGCCAACGTCCTGACTTTC.

The chain is built from TRBV18 and TRBJ2-7, with D possibly matching TRBD2 (5 bases). The V end lost 0 bases, the J end lost 1 base, and 10 bases lay between the germline ends. The CDR3 loop spans 15 amino acids. CDR1 is KGHSH and CDR2 is LQKENI in the germline V gene. Here the CDR3 DNA reads TGTGCCAGCTCACCACCGGAGGAAGTGTCCTACGAGCAGTACTTC. Encoded protein: CASSPPEEVSYEQYF.

This clonotype was counted between two and nine times. J is TRBJ2-3 and V is TRBV20-1, with D unresolved. The CDR3 contains 13 residues. Germline-derived CDR1 and CDR2 are DFQATT and SNEGSKA (reference sequence). V was cut by 6 bases and J by 0 bases, with 10 bases left in between. The CDR3 here is CSAKPESTDTQYF. The CDR3, as DNA: TGCAGTGCCAAGCCAGAGAGCACAGATACGCAGTATTTT.

The gene calls are TRBV25-1 and TRBJ1-5, with TRBD1 identical over 7 bases. This CDR3 is built from 15 residues. CDR1 and CDR2 from the germline V gene are MGHDK and SYGVNS. After removal of 1 base from V and 3 bases from J, the junction contained 3 bases not matched to a gene. The CDR3 DNA reads TGTGCCAGCAGTGAATCCACAGGGGCCAATCAGCCCCAGCATTTT. The encoded protein is CASSESTGANQPQHF.

This clonotype was observed a few times. The V and J genes are TRBV25-1 and TRBJ2-5, with TRBD1 matching over 10 bases. Germline loops: CDR1 MGHDK, CDR2 SYGVNS. With 3 bases clipped from V and 4 bases from J, the junction kept 8 bases outside the gene matches. This CDR3 is 16 amino acids long. The CDR3 sequence: CASSDWDRGAVETQYF. The CDR3 DNA is TGTGCCAGCAGTGACTGGGACAGGGGAGCCGTAGAGACCCAGTACTTC. Full variable domain (missing parts from reference TRBV25-1 and TRBJ2-5): EADIYQTPRYLVIGTGKKITLECSQTMGHDKMYWYQQDPGMELHLIHYSYGVNSTEKGDLSSESTVSRIRTEHFPLTLESARPSHTSQYLCASSDWDRGAVETQYFGPGTRLLVL.

This chain uses TRBV18 with TRBJ2-7; D unclear. V was clipped by 2 bases and J by 3 bases, with 2 bases between them. The CDR3 has 11 residues. Germline CDR1 reads KGHSH; CDR2 reads LQKENI. DNA of the CDR3: TGTGCCAGCTCACCAAACTACGAGCAGTACTTC. It codes for CASSPNYEQYF.

The V gene is TRBV7-9, the J gene TRBJ1-2; TRBD1 matches at 10 bases. Looked up from germline, CDR1 is SEHNR and CDR2 is FQNEAQ (reference sequence). This CDR3 comprises 14 residues. J gave up 7 bases and V 4 bases, and 6 bases lay outside the gene matches. CDR3 DNA: TGTGCCAGCAGCTCTCCGGGACAGGGGATTGGCTACACCTTC. Translated, it gives CASSSPGQGIGYTF.